This TCR beta chain was captured by sequencing in a study of human T cells and chemical hapten exposure. The library put unique molecular identifiers onto individual cDNA molecules. Via MiXCR, TCRdb re-called the RACE reads, giving one row per CDR3 protein. The data contain around 99,000 distinct CDR3 sequences, about a tenth of them singletons. Trimming pared 5 bases from V and 4 bases from J, leaving 14 bases between. In germline, CDR1 is SGHTA, CDR2 FQGNSA. The CDR3 covers 14 residues. This clonotype has just a few counts. Time point of the sample: patch test 2, 6 weeks after DPC sensitization. The treatment was: therapeutic diphenylcyclopropenone sensitization with weekly scalp DPC.

This specimen consisted of whole blood, obtained in connection with sensitization to the hapten diphenylcyclopropenone (DPC). The sequence derives from a woman in her forties with alopecia areata. Some clones in this sample may be carry-over from other donors' samples. The gene calls are TRBV7-2 and TRBJ2-5; a possible D gene is TRBD2 (5 bases). CDR3 protein: CASSPPSLGETQYF. The CDR3 nucleotides are TGTGCCAGCAGCCCTCCTAGCTTGGGAGAGACCCAGTACTTC.